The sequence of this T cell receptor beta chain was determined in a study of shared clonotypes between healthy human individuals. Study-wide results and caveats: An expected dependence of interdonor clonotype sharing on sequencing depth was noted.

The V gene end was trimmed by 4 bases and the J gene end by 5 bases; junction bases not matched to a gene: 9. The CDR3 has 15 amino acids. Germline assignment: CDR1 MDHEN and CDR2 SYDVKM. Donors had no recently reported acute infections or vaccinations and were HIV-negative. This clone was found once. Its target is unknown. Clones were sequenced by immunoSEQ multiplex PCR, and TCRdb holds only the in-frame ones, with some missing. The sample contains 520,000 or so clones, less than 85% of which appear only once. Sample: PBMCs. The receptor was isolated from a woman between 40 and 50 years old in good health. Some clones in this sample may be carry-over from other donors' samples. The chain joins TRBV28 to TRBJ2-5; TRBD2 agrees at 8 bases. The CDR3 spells CASSSPAGAGETQYF. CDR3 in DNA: TGTGCCAGCAGTTCCCCAGCGGGAGCCGGGGAGACCCAGTACTTC.